Listed here are 25 T cell receptor beta chains from one sample, sequenced in a study of cytomegalovirus exposure and HLA in healthy donors. Vbeta (60) and Jbeta (13) primers were used in the PCR. Here immunoSEQ multiplex PCR was the method, and the copy in TCRdb shows in-frame clones only, minus some. The sample lists 200,000 to 250,000 clones; roughly 80% were seen once. The sequencing sample was made of PBMCs. The receptors were gathered from a man aged 30 to 45 in good health and CMV-seronegative.

CDR3 nucleotides: TGCAGCGTTGATCGCCGGACAGGGCAGACCGGGGAGCTGTTTTTT. This encodes CSVDRRTGQTGELFF. This chain connects TRBV29-1 to TRBJ2-2; 8 positions agree with TRBD1. V gave up 3 bases and J gave up 5 bases; unmatched junction bases: 8. This CDR3 spans 15 amino acids. Germline loops: CDR1 SQVTM, CDR2 ANQGSEA.

The rearrangement joins TRBV7-2 to TRBJ2-2; D is perhaps TRBD1 (5 bases). Germline V gives CDR1 SGHTA, CDR2 FQGNSA. This CDR3 comprises 14 residues. Trimming removed 5 bases at V and 7 bases at J, with 14 bases between. CDR3 protein: CASSLRPQGGELFF. CDR3 nucleotide sequence: TGTGCCAGCAGCCTCCGTCCTCAGGGCGGGGAGCTGTTTTTT.

The gene calls are TRBV7-9 and TRBJ2-5; tentative D call: TRBD1 (6 bases). The tail of the sequence fits TRBJ2-7 better, so the J call may be wrong. The CDR3 totals 15 residues. Germline V gene data show CDR1 as SEHNR and CDR2 as FQNEAQ (reference sequence). This chain's CDR3 is CASGQGLLEGHEQYF. For the CDR3, the DNA is TGTGCCAGCGGCCAGGGGTTGCTTGAGGGGCACGAGCAGTACTTC.

The chain carries TRBV28 and TRBJ1-6, with D uncertain. The germline CDR1 and CDR2 sequences are MDHEN and SYDVKM. CDR3 size: 13 residues. Trimming took off 7 bases at V and 9 bases at J, with 13 bases between the two ends. The CDR3 nucleotides read TGTGCCAGCACTAACTCTAGAGGTTCACCCCTCCACTTT. Translated: CASTNSRGSPLHF.

The genes are TRBV13 and TRBJ2-7; a possible D gene is TRBD2 (5 bases). This CDR3 contains 14 residues. Between the trimmed V and J ends, which lost 1 base and 2 bases, there was a span of 9 bases. Per the germline V gene, CDR1 is PRHDT and CDR2 is FYEKMQ (reference sequence). The chain's CDR3 is CASSLVSGTYEQYF. CDR3 DNA sequence: TGTGCCAGCAGCTTAGTTTCGGGGACCTACGAGCAGTACTTC.

V and J are TRBV10-3 and TRBJ1-1; 10 nucleotides match TRBD1. V was pared by 4 bases and J by 5 bases, with 7 bases of the junction left unmatched. CDR1 and CDR2 from the germline V gene are ENHRY and SYGVKD. This CDR3 has 15 residues. The CDR3 coding sequence is TGTGCCATCAGTGCACCGGGACAGGGGTGGACTGAAGCTTTCTTT. Translation: CAISAPGQGWTEAFF.

This clone was picked up one time. This sequence joins TRBV28 and TRBJ2-5, with 7 bases that match TRBD1. V lost 5 bases, J lost 12 bases, and 12 bases stayed unmatched. This CDR3 has 13 residues. The germline CDR1 and CDR2 sequences are MDHEN and SYDVKM. As DNA, the CDR3 is TGTGCCAGCAGTGAGGGGGCTGCAGGGGATGAGTACTTC. Translation: CASSEGAAGDEYF.

The rearrangement joins TRBV7-9 to TRBJ1-4; D call uncertain. The CDR3 has 14 residues. Germline-derived CDR1 and CDR2 are SEHNR and FQNEAQ (reference sequence). The V and J ends lost 6 bases and 5 bases respectively, with 13 bases between them. CDR3 sequence reads: CASSGGGGNEKLFF. The CDR3 bases are TGTGCCAGCAGTGGAGGAGGAGGAAATGAAAAACTGTTTTTT.

V gene TRBV15 combines with J gene TRBJ2-5; weak D call: TRBD1 (6 bases). Germline assignment: CDR1 LNHNV and CDR2 YYDKDF (reference sequence). Trimming left V 3 bases short and J 1 base short, with 21 bases between. This CDR3 spans 18 amino acids. CDR3 in amino acids: CATSSYLQGRSVQETQYF. As DNA, the CDR3 is TGTGCCACCAGCAGCTACTTACAGGGTCGGAGCGTCCAAGAGACCCAGTACTTC.

This chain joins TRBV28 and TRBJ2-3; D is perhaps TRBD1 (5 bases). V was cut by 1 base and J by 7 bases, with 9 bases left in between. The CDR3 is made up of 13 amino acids. Germline CDR1 MDHEN, CDR2 SYDVKM. CDR3 DNA sequence: TGTGCCAGCAGTTTATCCAGGGTCAATACGCAGTATTTT. Its translation is CASSLSRVNTQYF.

The chain has TRBV11-2 and TRBJ2-7, with D tentatively TRBD1 (6 bases). Deletions cut 1 base from V and 2 bases from J, with 12 bases between. This CDR3 contains 15 residues. Germline V CDR1 and CDR2: SGHAT, FQNNGV. DNA for the CDR3: TGTGCCAGCAGCTTAGGGCAGGGGCTAACCTACGAGCAGTACTTC. Encoded protein: CASSLGQGLTYEQYF.

The chain employs TRBV6-1 and TRBJ1-2, with 11 bases that match TRBD1. V lost 4 bases, J lost 4 bases, and 8 bases stayed unmatched. From germline, CDR1 is MNHNS and CDR2 SASEGT. This CDR3 is built from 16 residues. The CDR3 coding sequence is TGTGCCAGCAGTGCCCCCGGGGACAGGGGGGTCTATGGCTACACCTTC. Translated: CASSAPGDRGVYGYTF.

The V and J genes are TRBV11-1 and TRBJ1-2; D gene ambiguous. In germline, CDR1 is SGHAT, CDR2 FQDESV (reference sequence). V lost 2 bases and J lost 7, with 14 bases in between. The CDR3 has 14 residues. In nucleotides, the CDR3 is TGTGCCAGCAGCTTAAAGGCAGGCCAGACTGGCTACACCTTC. Its protein product is CASSLKAGQTGYTF.

On this clone itself: One end of the junction varies from germline; a read error may be responsible. The rearrangement uses TRBV5-1 and TRBJ1-1; 7 positions match TRBD1. The V gene's germline CDR1 is SGHRS and CDR2 YFSETQ. The CDR3 is 14 amino acids. Written as DNA, the CDR3 is TGCGCCACCAGCCGGACAGGATGGGCCACTGAAGCTTTCTTT. This encodes CATSRTGWATEAFF.

This clone was recorded once. The CDR3 sequence is CASSLVSGGLNTGELFF. DNA of the CDR3: TGCGCCAGCAGCTTGGTGTCTGGGGGCCTGAACACCGGGGAGCTGTTTTTT. V and J are TRBV5-1 and TRBJ2-2; D possibly corresponds to TRBD1 (6 bases). In germline, CDR1 is SGHRS, CDR2 YFSETQ. V lost 0 bases, J lost 1 base, and 13 bases lay in between. The CDR3 has 17 residues.

The chain joins TRBV29-1 to TRBJ2-5, with 9 bases that match TRBD2. The J segment lost 7 bases and the V segment lost 5 bases, leaving 11 bases of the junction unmatched. The CDR3 runs to 14 residues. Germline CDR1 and CDR2: SQVTM and ANQGSEA. This chain's CDR3 is CSVYSPSGERTQYF. The CDR3 DNA reads as TGCAGCGTTTATAGTCCTAGCGGGGAGAGGACCCAGTACTTC.

J is TRBJ2-7 and V is TRBV4-2; 11 bases line up with TRBD2. The CDR3 length is 16 residues. Trimming removed 4 bases from V and 5 bases from J; junction bases left unmatched: 10. CDR1 is LGHNA and CDR2 is YNFKEQ in the germline V gene. The CDR3 sequence: CASSRVRLAGLNEQYF. DNA for the CDR3: TGTGCCAGCAGCCGGGTCAGACTAGCGGGGCTGAACGAGCAGTACTTC.

This clone was seen a handful of times. Compared with germline, one end of the junction differs, possibly owing to a read error. V usage is TRBV7-2 and J usage is TRBJ1-2; D gene unclear. The CDR3 runs 14 residues. CDR1 and CDR2 (germline): SGHTA, FQGNSA. The CDR3 DNA follows: TGTGCCAGCAGCCCAACTGTCGGGGTCCTCTTACGGGGCTTC. Protein: CASSPTVGVLLRGF.

Note on this clone: This sample also contains other DNA sequences that code for the same CDR3. The chain has TRBV2 and TRBJ2-2; the match to TRBD1 covers 8 bases. Per the germline V gene, CDR1 is SNHLY and CDR2 is FYNNEI. The CDR3 extends over 15 amino acids. The J segment lost 4 bases and the V segment lost 5 bases, leaving 6 bases of the junction unmatched. The CDR3 DNA is TGTGCCAGCAGTAGGCAGGGGGCTGGCACCGGGGAGCTGTTTTTT. It yields the protein CASSRQGAGTGELFF.

J is TRBJ2-7 and V is TRBV28, with a weak D call TRBD1 (5 bases). With 6 bases removed from V and 2 bases from J, the gap between germline ends came to 8 bases. CDR3 length: 12 residues. The germline V gene has CDR1 MDHEN and CDR2 SYDVKM. CDR3 amino acids: CASSTTAYEQYF. CDR3 DNA: TGTGCCAGCAGCACGACAGCCTACGAGCAGTACTTC.

The J gene is TRBJ1-1, the V gene TRBV2, with no clear D. This CDR3 spans 14 amino acids. Trimming left V 3 bases short and J 0 bases short, with 8 bases between. Per the germline V gene, CDR1 is SNHLY and CDR2 is FYNNEI. Written as DNA, the CDR3 is TGTGCCAGCAGTGACTCGGTTTTGAACACTGAAGCTTTCTTT. The encoded protein is CASSDSVLNTEAFF.

The chain carries TRBV7-8 and TRBJ1-4; 7 bases fit TRBD1. This CDR3 is built from 14 residues. Germline V CDR1 and CDR2: SGHVS, FQNEAQ. J was trimmed by 8 bases and V by 3 bases; bases with no gene match: 6. CDR3 in DNA: TGTGCCAGCAGCTTGAGAGGGGGCAAGGAAAAACTGTTTTTT. Its protein product is CASSLRGGKEKLFF.

The chain recombines TRBV6-5 with TRBJ2-1; TRBD1 matches at 8 bases. The CDR3 runs 14 residues. Unmatched junction bases numbered 7, after V lost 6 bases and J lost 6 bases. CDR1 is MNHEY and CDR2 is SVGAGI in the germline V gene. The CDR3 sequence is CASSSGQGLNEQFF. Written as DNA, the CDR3 is TGTGCCAGCAGCTCAGGACAGGGTCTCAATGAGCAGTTCTTC.

The V gene is TRBV29-1, the J gene TRBJ2-7, with 7 positions matching TRBD1. The CDR3 consists of 13 residues. Germline V lookup: CDR1 SQVTM, CDR2 ANQGSEA. The V gene end was trimmed by 4 bases and the J gene end by 2 bases; junction bases not matched to a gene: 5. As DNA, the CDR3 is TGCAGCGTTGTTCAGACAGGGACCTACGAGCAGTACTTC. Translation gives CSVVQTGTYEQYF.

The chain uses TRBV6-5 and TRBJ2-4; 8 bases align to TRBD2. Trimming at V came to 4 bases and at J to 3 bases, leaving 8 bases not matched to a gene. This CDR3 contains 16 residues. CDR1 is MNHEY, CDR2 SVGAGI, per germline. This chain's CDR3 is CASSSGVAGGKNIQYF. For the CDR3, the DNA is TGTGCCAGCAGTTCGGGGGTGGCGGGGGGCAAAAACATTCAGTACTTC.